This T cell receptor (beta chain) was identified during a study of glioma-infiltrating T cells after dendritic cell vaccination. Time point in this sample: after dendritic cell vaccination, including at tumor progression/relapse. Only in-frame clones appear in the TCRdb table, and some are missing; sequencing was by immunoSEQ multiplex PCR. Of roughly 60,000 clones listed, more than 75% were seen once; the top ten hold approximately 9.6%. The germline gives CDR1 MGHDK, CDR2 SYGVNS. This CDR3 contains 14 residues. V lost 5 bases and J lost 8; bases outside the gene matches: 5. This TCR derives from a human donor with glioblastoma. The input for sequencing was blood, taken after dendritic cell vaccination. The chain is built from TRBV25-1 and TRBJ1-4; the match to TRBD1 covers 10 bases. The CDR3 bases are TGTGCCAGCAGTCTCGGGACAGGGGTCGAAAAACTGTTTTTT. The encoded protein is CASSLGTGVEKLFF.